The 21 T cell receptor beta chains in this list originate from one sample, sequenced in a study of shared clonotypes between healthy human individuals. Here immunoSEQ multiplex PCR was the method, and the copy in TCRdb shows in-frame clones only, minus some. In the table there are 2 million to 2.5 million clones, approximately 90% of which are singletons. The sample was naive CD4+ T cells from PBMCs. The subset was: CD45RA+ positively selected. These receptors were obtained from a man aged 18-30 years in good health. Some clones in this sample may be carry-over from other donors' samples.

This clone was recorded a few times. The chain is built from TRBV2 and TRBJ1-1, with D hard to call. The CDR3 sequence is 13 residues long. The V gene's germline CDR1 is SNHLY and CDR2 FYNNEI. V shed 8 bases and J shed 3 bases, with 13 bases lying between them. The CDR3 DNA reads as TGTGCCAGCCTTCGGGAGAGGGACACTGAAGCTTTCTTT. This sequence encodes CASLRERDTEAFF.

The chain carries TRBV2 and TRBJ2-5; no reliable D call. Between the trimmed V and J ends, which lost 4 bases and 4 bases, there was a span of 7 bases. The CDR3 has 12 residues. CDR1 is SNHLY and CDR2 is FYNNEI in the germline V gene. CDR3 sequence reads: CASSGVLETQYF. The DNA for the CDR3 is TGTGCCAGCAGTGGCGTCTTAGAGACCCAGTACTTC. The whole variable domain, remainder taken from reference TRBV2 and TRBJ2-5, is EPEVTQTPSHQVTQMGQEVILRCVPISNHLYFYWYRQILGQKVEFLVSFYNNEISEKSEIFDDQFSVERPDGSNFTLKIRSTKLEDSAMYFCASSGVLETQYFGPGTRLLVL.

This chain uses TRBV5-1 with TRBJ2-1, with D possibly matching TRBD1 (5 bases). The CDR3 extends over 16 amino acids. Per the germline V gene, CDR1 is SGHRS and CDR2 is YFSETQ. V dropped 5 bases and J dropped 4 bases, with 19 bases sitting between them. For the CDR3, the DNA is TGCGCCAGCAGGGTGCAAGGGGCACGGTTGTACAATGAGCAGTTCTTC. Translated: CASRVQGARLYNEQFF.

This chain links TRBV9 with TRBJ2-5; tentatively, D is TRBD1 (5 bases). The germline V gene encodes CDR1 SGDLS and CDR2 YYNGEE. The V and J ends lost 2 bases and 5 bases respectively, with 10 bases between them. The CDR3 covers 13 residues. CDR3: CASSVTGSETQYF. DNA of the CDR3: TGTGCCAGCAGCGTTACAGGATCGGAGACCCAGTACTTC.

The chain employs TRBV6-1 and TRBJ2-7, with 7 nucleotides matching TRBD1. The CDR3 consists of 15 residues. V was pared by 1 base and J by 0 bases, with 3 bases of the junction left unmatched. The V gene's germline CDR1 is MNHNS and CDR2 SASEGT. The CDR3, as DNA: TGTGCCAGCAGTGAAGTGGCAGGGGGCTCCTACGAGCAGTACTTC. Translating gives CASSEVAGGSYEQYF.

V gene TRBV2 combines with J gene TRBJ1-4, with a tentative D call TRBD1 (5 bases). The germline gives CDR1 SNHLY, CDR2 FYNNEI. V dropped 6 bases and J dropped 0 bases, with 11 bases sitting between them. The CDR3 contains 15 residues. The CDR3 sequence: CASRYWGTTNEKLFF. Here the CDR3 DNA reads TGTGCCAGCAGGTACTGGGGGACAACTAATGAAAAACTGTTTTTT.

J is TRBJ2-7 and V is TRBV20-1; the D is unclear. The V and J ends lost 6 bases and 7 bases respectively, with 10 bases between them. CDR3 size: 10 residues. In germline, CDR1 is DFQATT, CDR2 SNEGSKA (reference sequence). This CDR3 reads CSATNREQYF. CDR3 coding DNA: TGCAGTGCCACGAATCGTGAGCAGTACTTC.

This chain links TRBV6-6 with TRBJ2-7; a weak D match, TRBD1 (5 bases). The CDR3 totals 14 residues. Trimming shortened V by 2 bases and J by 0 bases, and 8 bases separated the two germline ends. Looked up from germline, CDR1 is MNHNY and CDR2 is SVGAGI (reference sequence). CDR3 sequence: CASSYGGHSYEQYF. DNA of the CDR3: TGTGCCAGCAGTTACGGCGGACACTCCTACGAGCAGTACTTC.

This chain links TRBV4-3 with TRBJ1-4; a weak D match, TRBD1 (5 bases). CDR3 length: 15 residues. V lost 1 base, J lost 5 bases, and 11 bases lay in between. Per the germline V gene, CDR1 is LGHNA and CDR2 is YSLEER. Here the CDR3 reads CASSQGDLGNEKLFF. Written as DNA, the CDR3 is TGCGCCAGCAGCCAAGGGGACTTAGGAAATGAAAAACTGTTTTTT.

A word on this clone: Other nucleotide sequences in the sample specify the same CDR3. CDR3 residues: CASSLGLAGNYEQYF. CDR3 DNA: TGCGCCAGCAGCTTGGGGCTAGCGGGAAACTACGAGCAGTACTTC. V usage is TRBV5-1 and J usage is TRBJ2-7; 9 nucleotides agree with TRBD2. The CDR3 sequence is 15 residues long. The V and J ends lost 0 bases and 3 bases, in that order; junction bases with no gene match: 4. The germline gives CDR1 SGHRS, CDR2 YFSETQ.

CDR3 bases: TGTGCCAGCAGCCCAACGAACAGGGGAGCTGGAAACACCATATATTTT. Residues: CASSPTNRGAGNTIYF. The V and J genes are TRBV7-9 and TRBJ1-3, with 7 bases matching TRBD1. Looked up from germline, CDR1 is SEHNR and CDR2 is FQNEAQ (reference sequence). The CDR3 spans 16 residues. With 5 bases clipped from V and 2 bases from J, the junction kept 9 bases outside the gene matches.

The J gene is TRBJ2-1, the V gene TRBV7-3; D is possibly TRBD1 (5 bases). V dropped 2 bases and J dropped 8 bases, with 13 bases sitting between them. Germline CDR1 and CDR2: SGHTA and FQGTGA. The CDR3 sequence is 14 residues long. The CDR3 DNA is TGTGCCAGCAGCTTAGGGGCCGCTAATGATGAGCAGTTCTTC. Translating it yields CASSLGAANDEQFF.

The chain joins TRBV28 to TRBJ1-1; D unresolved. Germline V gene sequence: CDR1 MDHEN, CDR2 SYDVKM. V was clipped by 1 base and J by 5 bases, with 11 bases between them. The CDR3 spans 14 residues. The CDR3: CASSLFAGSTEAFF. The CDR3 DNA reads TGTGCCAGCAGTTTATTCGCCGGGAGTACTGAAGCTTTCTTT.

This clone appeared a single time. The gene calls are TRBV6-5 and TRBJ1-4, with 7 bases fitting TRBD1. CDR3 size: 13 residues. Trimming removed 6 bases from V and 8 bases from J; junction bases left unmatched: 6. From germline, CDR1 is MNHEY and CDR2 SVGAGI. In nucleotides, the CDR3 is TGTGCCAGCAGCGGGACAGTAAACGAAAAACTGTTTTTT. Amino acids: CASSGTVNEKLFF.

The chain uses TRBV6-6 and TRBJ2-3; 8 bases align to TRBD1. This CDR3 spans 15 amino acids. V gave up 0 bases and J gave up 2 bases; unmatched junction bases: 1. Per the germline V gene, CDR1 is MNHNY and CDR2 is SVGAGI (reference sequence). The CDR3: CASSYSGQVTDTQYF. CDR3 nucleotides: TGTGCCAGCAGTTACTCGGGACAGGTCACAGATACGCAGTATTTT.

As regards this clone: The sample holds other DNA sequences that translate to the same CDR3. V gene TRBV28 combines with J gene TRBJ2-7, with a weak D call TRBD2 (6 bases). Looked up from germline, CDR1 is MDHEN and CDR2 is SYDVKM. The CDR3 is 14 residues long. V dropped 2 bases and J dropped 2 bases, with 10 bases sitting between them. This CDR3 is CASSLGGEPYEQYF. In nucleotides, the CDR3 is TGTGCCAGCAGTTTAGGAGGGGAGCCCTACGAGCAGTACTTC.

The rearrangement joins TRBV5-1 to TRBJ2-2; D is perhaps TRBD1 (6 bases). Germline CDR1 SGHRS, CDR2 YFSETQ. V was pared by 1 base and J by 2 bases, with 18 bases between. The CDR3 contains 18 residues. CDR3 region: CASSLLEVSRGNTGELFF. The DNA of the CDR3 is TGCGCCAGCAGCTTGCTGGAAGTTAGCAGGGGCAACACCGGGGAGCTGTTTTTT.

This chain connects TRBV28 to TRBJ2-1; 11 bases are shared with TRBD2. This CDR3 is built from 13 residues. Germline trimming cut 5 bases from V and 10 bases from J; bases unmatched to any gene: 4. The V gene's germline CDR1 is MDHEN and CDR2 SYDVKM. CDR3 residues: CASSLPSGREQFF. DNA of the CDR3: TGTGCCAGCAGTCTTCCTAGCGGGAGGGAGCAGTTCTTC.

The rearrangement joins TRBV30 to TRBJ1-5; possible D gene TRBD1, 5 bases. CDR1 GTSNPN and CDR2 SVGIG come from the germline V gene (reference sequence). The germline V and J ends were trimmed by 2 bases and 9 bases, with 17 bases remaining between them. CDR3 length: 14 residues. This CDR3 is CAWSLQQVMGPQHF. The CDR3 DNA reads TGTGCCTGGAGTCTCCAACAGGTCATGGGGCCCCAGCATTTT.

The chain uses TRBV28 and TRBJ2-7, with 7 bases identical to TRBD2. The CDR3 extends over 14 amino acids. Germline CDR1 reads MDHEN; CDR2 reads SYDVKM. Trimming at V came to 3 bases and at J to 5 bases, leaving 7 bases not matched to a gene. CDR3 amino acids: CASSLGGSMDEQYF. CDR3 DNA sequence: TGTGCCAGCAGTTTGGGCGGGAGCATGGACGAGCAGTACTTC. The variable domain in full, completed from reference TRBV28 and TRBJ2-7, reads DVKVTQSSRYLVKRTGEKVFLECVQDMDHENMFWYRQDPGLGLRLIYFSYDVKMKEKGDIPEGYSVSREKKERFSLILESASTNQTSMYLCASSLGGSMDEQYFGPGTRLTVT.

The J gene is TRBJ1-5, the V gene TRBV5-6, with D maybe TRBD1 (5 bases). The CDR3 runs to 14 residues. Germline-derived CDR1 and CDR2 are SGHDT and YYEEEE. V was shortened by 5 bases and J by 9 bases, with 18 bases between the two germline ends. CDR3 sequence (DNA): TGTGCCAGCAGTTCCGGGACCACGCAAGGGCCCCAGCATTTT. This translates into CASSSGTTQGPQHF.